The 28 T cell receptor beta chains reported below all come from one sample, sequenced in a study of T cells after yellow fever vaccination. TCRdb recomputed calls from the 5' RACE reads with MiXCR, one row per CDR3 protein. The profile shows some 500,000 distinct CDR3 sequences, roughly 12% of them singletons. Sequenced here: PBMCs, sampled on the day of the yellow fever booster vaccination. These TCRs come from a man younger than 45 who received the YFV17D yellow fever vaccine.

V is TRBV7-9 and J is TRBJ1-3; 9 bases fit TRBD1. V shed 4 bases and J 0 bases; nucleotides not matched to a gene: 4. The length of the CDR3 is 16 residues. Germline V gives CDR1 SEHNR, CDR2 FQNEAQ (reference sequence). The chain's CDR3 is CASSSYRGPSGNTIYF. CDR3 sequence (DNA): TGTGCCAGCAGCTCCTACAGGGGGCCCTCTGGAAACACCATATATTTT.

CDR3 loop: CASSLSSGMNTGELFF. CDR3 in DNA: TGCGCCAGCAGCTTGAGTTCAGGGATGAACACCGGGGAGCTGTTTTTT. The V call is TRBV5-1, the J call TRBJ2-2, with a tentative D call TRBD1 (5 bases). The CDR3 length is 16 residues. V was pared by 1 base and J by 1 base, with 11 bases between. Germline V CDR1 and CDR2: SGHRS, YFSETQ.

This rearrangement joins TRBV10-3 to TRBJ2-5; 10 nucleotides match TRBD1. Germline V gene sequence: CDR1 ENHRY, CDR2 SYGVKD. There are 16 residues in the CDR3. V trimming: 2 bases; J trimming: 5 bases; junction bases outside the gene matches: 8. As DNA, the CDR3 is TGTGCCATCAGTGAGGGGTCGGGGGGACAGGGGGAGACCCAGTACTTC. Translated, it gives CAISEGSGGQGETQYF.

The table lists this clonotype with a few counts. Here the CDR3 reads CASSRGGRVDEQFF. CDR3 in DNA: TGTGCCAGCAGTAGGGGCGGGAGGGTGGATGAGCAGTTCTTC. This chain connects TRBV25-1 to TRBJ2-1; 9 nucleotides align to TRBD2. The CDR3 spans 14 residues. V trimming: 5 bases; J trimming: 8 bases; junction bases outside the gene matches: 7. Germline V gives CDR1 MGHDK, CDR2 SYGVNS.

The V call is TRBV7-6, the J call TRBJ2-7, with 11 bases that match TRBD1. Looked up from germline, CDR1 is SGHVS and CDR2 is FNYEAQ. Trimming cost V 5 bases and J 6 bases; bases outside gene matches: 6. The CDR3 has 14 residues. CDR3 residues: CASSRRTGGSEQYF. The CDR3 region has the DNA TGTGCCAGCAGCCGGAGGACAGGGGGCTCCGAGCAGTACTTC.

The chain employs TRBV29-1 and TRBJ1-2; D ambiguous. Trimming pared 4 bases from V and 5 bases from J, leaving 11 bases between. Germline V gene sequence: CDR1 SQVTM, CDR2 ANQGSEA. This CDR3 is 12 amino acids long. The CDR3 coding sequence is TGCAGCGTTGTAGAGGGCCCTTATGGCTACACCTTC. It translates to CSVVEGPYGYTF.

V and J are TRBV20-1 and TRBJ2-5, with D possibly TRBD2 on 6 matching bases. Germline V gene sequence: CDR1 DFQATT, CDR2 SNEGSKA (reference sequence). The CDR3 has 16 amino acids. The germline V and J ends were trimmed by 1 base and 4 bases, with 19 bases remaining between them. The CDR3 sequence is CSARADLLSSVETQYF. The CDR3 DNA follows: TGCAGTGCTAGAGCCGACCTGCTTTCTAGCGTAGAGACCCAGTACTTC.

This clonotype was seen a few times. This chain links TRBV4-3 with TRBJ1-2, with a possible D match to TRBD1 (6 bases). This CDR3 region has 14 residues. Between the trimmed V and J ends, which lost 1 base and 14 bases, there was a span of 20 bases. Germline V gives CDR1 LGHNA, CDR2 YSLEER. In DNA form, the CDR3 reads TGCGCCAGCAGCCAAGGAACCGGGACACTTGATCGAACCTTC. Its translation: CASSQGTGTLDRTF.

V is TRBV28 and J is TRBJ2-5; the match to TRBD1 covers 8 bases. The trim removed 6 bases at V and 7 bases at J, leaving 10 bases unmatched. There are 14 residues in the CDR3. CDR1 MDHEN and CDR2 SYDVKM come from the germline V gene. The CDR3 region is CASSRPGQDLTQYF. CDR3 bases: TGTGCCAGCAGCCGACCGGGACAGGATCTGACCCAGTACTTC.

This clonotype was seen only a few times. This chain joins TRBV3-1 and TRBJ2-2; D remains unclear. Germline V lookup: CDR1 LGHDT, CDR2 YNNKEL (reference sequence). The CDR3 has 15 residues. Deletions cut 0 bases from V and 5 bases from J, with 10 bases between. The CDR3 sequence is CASSQEGMVTGELFF. As DNA, the CDR3 is TGTGCCAGCAGCCAAGAGGGCATGGTGACCGGGGAGCTGTTTTTT.

This chain connects TRBV11-2 to TRBJ2-1, with 12 bases fitting TRBD2. V lost 2 bases, J lost 5 bases, and 4 bases stayed unmatched. The CDR3 covers 16 residues. Germline CDR1 and CDR2: SGHAT and FQNNGV. The CDR3 is CASSLLAGGPNNEQFF. The CDR3 coding sequence is TGTGCCAGCAGCTTACTAGCGGGAGGGCCTAACAATGAGCAGTTCTTC.

The chain links TRBV6-4 to TRBJ2-2; D is undetermined. The CDR3 loop spans 14 amino acids. Trimming pared 3 bases from V and 6 bases from J, leaving 11 bases between. Germline assignment: CDR1 MRHNA and CDR2 SNTAGT. Written as DNA, the CDR3 is TGTGCCAGCAGTGATAGGCCTACCTCCGGGGAGCTGTTTTTT. Protein product: CASSDRPTSGELFF.

This clonotype was picked up many times. This chain joins TRBV19 and TRBJ1-1; D is possibly TRBD1 (5 bases). Germline CDR1 LNHDA, CDR2 SQIVND (reference sequence). Trimming shortened V by 0 bases and J by 11 bases, and 16 bases separated the two germline ends. CDR3 length: 14 residues. The chain's CDR3 is CASSIDVRGIDAFF. CDR3 coding DNA: TGTGCCAGTAGTATAGACGTGCGGGGCATCGACGCTTTCTTT.

The chain carries TRBV12-3 or TRBV12-4 and TRBJ2-5; no clear D gene. V shed 6 bases and J shed 4 bases, with 9 bases lying between them. There are 12 residues in the CDR3. CDR3 nucleotide sequence: TGTGCCAGCAGCCCCTTATTAGAGACCCAGTACTTC. Amino acids: CASSPLLETQYF.

This clonotype was picked up a small number of times. This chain connects TRBV15 to TRBJ2-2; TRBD2 matches at 7 bases. V trimming: 5 bases; J trimming: 5 bases; junction bases outside the gene matches: 5. Germline V gives CDR1 LNHNV, CDR2 YYDKDF (reference sequence). The CDR3 loop spans 14 amino acids. The CDR3 reads CATSGREKTGELFF. The CDR3 DNA is TGTGCCACCAGCGGGCGGGAGAAAACCGGGGAGCTGTTTTTT.

The rearrangement links TRBV10-2 to TRBJ1-1; the D is unclear. Per the germline V gene, CDR1 is WSHSY and CDR2 is SAAADI. The germline V and J ends were trimmed by 3 bases and 2 bases, with 10 bases remaining between them. This CDR3 has 14 residues. As DNA, the CDR3 is TGCGCCAGCAGTGATTGGACGGAAAACACTGAAGCTTTCTTT. This sequence encodes CASSDWTENTEAFF.

The chain links TRBV20-1 to TRBJ2-7; 9 bases agree with TRBD2. CDR1 DFQATT and CDR2 SNEGSKA come from the germline V gene (reference sequence). Trimming cost V 5 bases and J 5 bases; bases outside gene matches: 13. CDR3 length: 15 residues. CDR3: CSAPGWEAGGNEQYF. The CDR3 DNA reads TGCAGTGCTCCAGGATGGGAAGCGGGAGGAAACGAGCAGTACTTC.

This clonotype was seen more than once but under ten times. The V gene is TRBV5-1, the J gene TRBJ2-2; no clear D gene. The length of the CDR3 is 15 residues. The V end lost 0 bases, the J end lost 4 bases, and 10 bases lay between the germline ends. Per germline, CDR1 SGHRS and CDR2 YFSETQ. The CDR3 loop is CASSLGGIGTGELFF. Here the CDR3 DNA reads TGCGCCAGCAGCTTGGGTGGAATCGGCACCGGGGAGCTGTTTTTT.

The chain employs TRBV28 and TRBJ2-7, with TRBD2 identical over 8 bases. The CDR3 length is 15 residues. V shed 5 bases, J shed 5 bases, and the junction held 11 bases outside the gene matches. CDR1 MDHEN and CDR2 SYDVKM come from the germline V gene. The CDR3 region is CASSPGGQGTDEQYF. CDR3 coding DNA: TGTGCCAGCAGTCCGGGAGGGCAGGGGACGGACGAGCAGTACTTC. The whole variable domain, remainder taken from reference TRBV28 and TRBJ2-7, is DVKVTQSSRYLVKRTGEKVFLECVQDMDHENMFWYRQDPGLGLRLIYFSYDVKMKEKGDIPEGYSVSREKKERFSLILESASTNQTSMYLCASSPGGQGTDEQYFGPGTRLTVT.

This clonotype has a handful of counts. The rearrangement links TRBV5-1 to TRBJ2-2, with D possibly TRBD2 on 7 matching bases. The germline CDR1 and CDR2 sequences are SGHRS and YFSETQ. The CDR3 covers 16 residues. V was pared by 4 bases and J by 3 bases, with 16 bases between. The CDR3 region is CASSGPGGLDTGELFF. The CDR3 bases are TGCGCCAGCAGCGGCCCCGGGGGGCTGGACACCGGGGAGCTGTTTTTT.

The rearrangement links TRBV6-1 to TRBJ1-4; maybe TRBD1 (5 bases). V was clipped by 8 bases and J by 7 bases, with 20 bases between them. The germline CDR1 and CDR2 sequences are MNHNS and SASEGT. There are 15 residues in the CDR3. The CDR3 reads CASCPASWGTEKLFF. In DNA, the CDR3 is TGTGCCAGCTGCCCAGCGAGTTGGGGGACTGAAAAACTGTTTTTT.

This clonotype was recorded a few times. The chain employs TRBV20-1 and TRBJ1-1, with 7 bases matching TRBD1. V dropped 0 bases and J dropped 1; count of bases not matched to a gene: 5. The CDR3 sequence is 15 residues long. The germline CDR1 and CDR2 sequences are DFQATT and SNEGSKA (reference sequence). The CDR3 here is CSARDPNRGNTEAFF. CDR3 DNA: TGCAGTGCTAGAGACCCAAACAGGGGGAACACTGAAGCTTTCTTT.

This clonotype was counted ten times or more. CDR3 nucleotide sequence: TGCAGTGCTAGCGGCCTAGCGGGCACCGGGGAGCTGTTTTTT. This encodes CSASGLAGTGELFF. The rearrangement joins TRBV20-1 to TRBJ2-2, with 8 bases lining up with TRBD2. J gave up 4 bases and V 3 bases, and 4 bases lay outside the gene matches. This CDR3 region has 14 residues. From germline, CDR1 is DFQATT and CDR2 SNEGSKA (reference sequence).

The chain joins TRBV7-2 to TRBJ2-1, with D possibly matching TRBD2 (6 bases). The CDR3 spans 12 residues. Looked up from germline, CDR1 is SGHTA and CDR2 is FQGNSA. Trimming shortened V by 5 bases and J by 11 bases, and 13 bases separated the two germline ends. CDR3 loop: CASSPTREKQFF. CDR3 bases: TGTGCCAGCAGCCCGACCCGGGAGAAGCAGTTCTTC. Full variable domain (rest looked up from reference TRBV7-2 and TRBJ2-1): GAGVSQSPSNKVTEKGKDVELRCDPISGHTALYWYRQSLGQGLEFLIYFQGNSAPDKSGLPSDRFSAERTGGSVSTLTIQRTQQEDSAVYLCASSPTREKQFFGPGTRLTVL.

This clonotype was counted a few times. This chain joins TRBV19 and TRBJ1-2; 9 bases are a match to TRBD1. CDR1 is LNHDA, CDR2 SQIVND, per germline (reference sequence). The J segment lost 2 bases and the V segment lost 7 bases, leaving 5 bases of the junction unmatched. This CDR3 contains 14 residues. CDR3 residues: CASTKDRGNYGYTF. CDR3 bases: TGTGCCAGTACCAAAGACAGGGGGAACTATGGCTACACCTTC.

This clonotype was counted only a few times. V is TRBV4-3 and J is TRBJ2-3; D might be TRBD2 (5 bases). Germline V gene data show CDR1 as LGHNA and CDR2 as YSLEER. The V gene lost 0 bases and the J gene lost 5 bases, with 18 bases spanning the gap. The CDR3 spans 17 residues. The CDR3: CASSQDLRATGRDTQYF. Written as DNA, the CDR3 is TGCGCCAGCAGCCAAGATCTGAGGGCTACCGGCCGAGATACGCAGTATTTT.

This chain uses TRBV11-2 with TRBJ2-7, with 9 nucleotides matching TRBD2. Germline-derived CDR1 and CDR2 are SGHAT and FQNNGV. CDR3 size: 15 residues. The V and J ends lost 2 bases and 5 bases, in that order; junction bases with no gene match: 7. This CDR3 is CASSLIAGVWDEQYF. For the CDR3, the DNA is TGTGCCAGCAGCTTAATAGCGGGAGTATGGGACGAGCAGTACTTC. The variable domain in full, completed from reference TRBV11-2 and TRBJ2-7, reads EAGVAQSPRYKIIEKRQSVAFWCNPISGHATLYWYQQILGQGPKLLIQFQNNGVVDDSQLPKDRFSAERLKGVDSTLKIQPAKLEDSAVYLCASSLIAGVWDEQYFGPGTRLTVT.

The CDR3 region is CASSTATGGEQYF. CDR3 DNA sequence: TGTGCCAGCAGTACTGCAACAGGGGGCGAGCAGTACTTC. This chain uses TRBV6-2 or TRBV6-3 with TRBJ2-7; 8 bases are shared with TRBD1. CDR1 MNHEY and CDR2 SVGEGT come from the germline V gene. Losses at the gene ends were 5 bases for V and 6 bases for J; bases not matched to a gene: 6. The CDR3 covers 13 residues.